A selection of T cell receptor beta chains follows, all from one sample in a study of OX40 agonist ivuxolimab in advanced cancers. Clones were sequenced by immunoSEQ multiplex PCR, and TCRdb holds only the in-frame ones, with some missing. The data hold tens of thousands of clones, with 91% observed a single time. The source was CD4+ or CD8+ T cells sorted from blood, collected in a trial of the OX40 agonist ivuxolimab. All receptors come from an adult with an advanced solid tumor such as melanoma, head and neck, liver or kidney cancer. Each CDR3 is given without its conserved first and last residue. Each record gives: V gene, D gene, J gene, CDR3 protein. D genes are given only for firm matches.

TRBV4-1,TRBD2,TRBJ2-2,ASRPIAGRTGELF
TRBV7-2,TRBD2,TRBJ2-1,ASSLNSGRAIGAEQF
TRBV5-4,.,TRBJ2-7,ASSLDLTYEQY
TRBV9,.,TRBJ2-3,ASSARRGSDTQY
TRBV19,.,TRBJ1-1,ASTLRGMNTEAF
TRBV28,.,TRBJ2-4,ASSPGFAKNIQY
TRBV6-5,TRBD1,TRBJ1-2,ASSPGQGNGYT
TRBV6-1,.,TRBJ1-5,ASSSWTESNQPQH
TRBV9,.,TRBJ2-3,ASSVVPGTQKWDTQY
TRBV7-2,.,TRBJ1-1,ASNSQREQENTEAF
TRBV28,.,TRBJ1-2,ASSTWTDSNYGYT
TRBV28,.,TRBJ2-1,ASSNYNEQF
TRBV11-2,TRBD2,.,ASSLGTSGIYEQY
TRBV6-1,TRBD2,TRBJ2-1,ASSELAGSYNEQF
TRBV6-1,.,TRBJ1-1,ASSVAVMNTEAF